This entry lists 14 T cell receptor beta chains sequenced from one sample in a study of cytomegalovirus exposure and HLA in healthy donors. A multiplex PCR was run with 60 Vbeta primers and 13 Jbeta primers. TCRdb's copy holds only in-frame clones and misses some; the assay was immunoSEQ multiplex PCR. Here the sample spans some 190,000 clones, over 65% being singletons. The source material was PBMCs. The receptors here all came from a man younger than 35 in good health and CMV-seronegative.

The rearrangement joins TRBV5-6 to TRBJ1-1; 7 nucleotides agree with TRBD1. With V trimmed by 5 bases and J by 4 bases, 8 bases remained unmatched. This CDR3 has 14 amino acids. CDR1 is SGHDT, CDR2 YYEEEE, per germline. The CDR3 bases are TGTGCCAGCAGTGAAACAGGGGAGAGCACTGAAGCTTTCTTT. Residues: CASSETGESTEAFF.

This clone was detected a few times. This chain connects TRBV11-2 to TRBJ2-1, with D perhaps matching TRBD1 (5 bases). Germline loops: CDR1 SGHAT, CDR2 FQNNGV. With 5 bases removed from V and 4 bases from J, the gap between germline ends came to 6 bases. CDR3 size: 12 residues. CDR3 DNA sequence: TGTGCCAGCAGCCGACAGTACAATGAGCAGTTCTTC. Translation: CASSRQYNEQFF.

The J gene is TRBJ2-7, the V gene TRBV7-9; 9 nucleotides agree with TRBD2. Germline lookup yields CDR1 SEHNR and CDR2 FQNEAQ (reference sequence). The CDR3 runs 15 residues. The V gene end was trimmed by 5 bases and the J gene end by 1 base; junction bases not matched to a gene: 6. As DNA, the CDR3 is TGTGCCAGCAGCCCGGGACTAGCTAGTTCCTACGAGCAGTACTTC. It encodes CASSPGLASSYEQYF.

This clone was detected only once. The J gene is TRBJ2-7, the V gene TRBV4-1; the match to TRBD2 covers 8 bases. Germline CDR1 is MGHRA and CDR2 is YSYEKL. CDR3 size: 13 residues. Losses at the gene ends were 2 bases for V and 10 bases for J; bases not matched to a gene: 7. The CDR3 DNA reads as TGCGCCAGCAGCCAATGGCGGGGGGAACATCAGTACTTC. Translated, it gives CASSQWRGEHQYF.

The chain employs TRBV2 and TRBJ1-3; no clear D. Trimming stripped 5 bases from V and 4 bases from J, with 6 bases between. The germline V gene has CDR1 SNHLY and CDR2 FYNNEI. This CDR3 spans 12 amino acids. The DNA of the CDR3 is TGTGCCAGCAGTCTCGTCGGAAACACCATATATTTT. Translation: CASSLVGNTIYF.

The chain has TRBV7-6 and TRBJ2-3, with a possible D match to TRBD1 (6 bases). Germline V gives CDR1 SGHVS, CDR2 FNYEAQ. The CDR3 is 15 amino acids. Trimming removed 0 bases at V and 5 bases at J, with 12 bases between. CDR3 DNA: TGTGCCAGCAGCTTAGCGGACACAGGGATAGATACGCAGTATTTT. This gives the protein CASSLADTGIDTQYF.

The genes are TRBV7-2 and TRBJ2-7; 8 bases are shared with TRBD1. This CDR3 comprises 17 residues. The germline V gene encodes CDR1 SGHTA and CDR2 FQGNSA. The J segment lost 0 bases and the V segment lost 4 bases, leaving 11 bases of the junction unmatched. CDR3: CASSSEGRDRLSYEQYF. As DNA, the CDR3 is TGTGCCAGCAGCTCGGAAGGGCGGGACAGGCTCTCCTACGAGCAGTACTTC.

The chain recombines TRBV28 with TRBJ1-2; D ambiguous. Trimming cost V 2 bases and J 0 bases, with 16 bases left between them. Germline values: CDR1 MDHEN, CDR2 SYDVKM. The CDR3 spans 17 residues. In nucleotides, the CDR3 is TGTGCCAGCAGTTTAGTTGGCAGAGTGCTAGCTAACTATGGCTACACCTTC. Protein product: CASSLVGRVLANYGYTF.

The chain uses TRBV18 and TRBJ2-1, with 10 nucleotides matching TRBD1. From germline, CDR1 is KGHSH and CDR2 LQKENI. The CDR3 runs to 17 residues. The V segment lost 1 base and the J segment 4 bases; nucleotides outside the gene matches: 7. CDR3 sequence (DNA): TGTGCCAGCTCACCACGACAGGGGGCCAACCGATACAATGAGCAGTTCTTC. This gives the protein CASSPRQGANRYNEQFF.

The V call is TRBV2, the J call TRBJ2-1; D unclear. There are 13 residues in the CDR3. Between the trimmed V and J ends, which lost 7 bases and 1 base, there was a span of 8 bases. The germline gives CDR1 SNHLY, CDR2 FYNNEI. The CDR3 sequence is CASTRVSYNEQFF. The CDR3 DNA follows: TGTGCCAGCACCCGGGTTTCCTACAATGAGCAGTTCTTC.

This clone has only one observation. The J gene is TRBJ1-4, the V gene TRBV7-9; 7 bases line up with TRBD1. Germline V gene data show CDR1 as SEHNR and CDR2 as FQNEAQ (reference sequence). V trimming: 2 bases; J trimming: 8 bases; junction bases outside the gene matches: 5. The CDR3 covers 14 residues. The CDR3 DNA follows: TGTGCCAGCAGCTTAACAGGGGCGGGGGAAAAACTGTTTTTT. It translates to CASSLTGAGEKLFF.

This clone was seen more than once but under ten times. The V call is TRBV30, the J call TRBJ2-7, with D tentatively TRBD2 (5 bases). Looked up from germline, CDR1 is GTSNPN and CDR2 is SVGIG (reference sequence). CDR3 length: 12 residues. V was pared by 4 bases and J by 5 bases, with 12 bases between. CDR3: CAWTETEDEQYF. Here the CDR3 DNA reads TGTGCCTGGACGGAGACGGAGGACGAGCAGTACTTC.

This clone has a single count. The genes are TRBV28 and TRBJ1-1; TRBD1 might be the D (5 bases). This CDR3 is built from 16 residues. The germline V gene encodes CDR1 MDHEN and CDR2 SYDVKM. V dropped 3 bases and J dropped 6 bases, with 20 bases sitting between them. CDR3 amino acids: CASSFSPGTPYPEAFF. CDR3 DNA: TGTGCCAGCAGTTTCAGCCCTGGGACTCCGTATCCTGAAGCTTTCTTT.

In its sample, this clone was seen a few times. The rearrangement uses TRBV29-1 and TRBJ1-5, with D hard to call. Germline CDR1 is SQVTM and CDR2 is ANQGSEA. The CDR3 runs 12 residues. Trimming took off 3 bases at V and 5 bases at J, with 8 bases between the two ends. DNA of the CDR3: TGCAGCGTTGAGGCCCTTTATCAGCCCCAGCATTTT. It encodes CSVEALYQPQHF.